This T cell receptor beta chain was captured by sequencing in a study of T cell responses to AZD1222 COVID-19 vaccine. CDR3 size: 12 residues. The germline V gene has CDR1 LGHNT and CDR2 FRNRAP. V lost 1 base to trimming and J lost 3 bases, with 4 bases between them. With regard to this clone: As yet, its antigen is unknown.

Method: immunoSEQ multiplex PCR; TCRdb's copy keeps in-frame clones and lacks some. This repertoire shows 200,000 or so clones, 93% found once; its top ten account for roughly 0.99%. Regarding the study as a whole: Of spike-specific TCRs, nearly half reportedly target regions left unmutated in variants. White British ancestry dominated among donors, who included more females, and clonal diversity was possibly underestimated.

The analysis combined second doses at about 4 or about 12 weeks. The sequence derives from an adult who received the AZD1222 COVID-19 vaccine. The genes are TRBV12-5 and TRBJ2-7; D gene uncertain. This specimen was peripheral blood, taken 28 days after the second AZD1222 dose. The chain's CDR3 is CASGLDNYEQYF. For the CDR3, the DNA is TGTGCTAGTGGTTTGGATAACTACGAGCAGTACTTC.